The 16 T cell receptor beta chains listed next were all sequenced from one sample in a study of tumor-infiltrating lymphocytes in glioblastoma multiforme. Multiple V-beta primers and a C-beta primer amplified TCRB from RNA. TCRdb redid the calling of the multiplex PCR reads with MiXCR, one entry per CDR3 protein. The table lists about 16,000 distinct CDR3 sequences, over 60% of them singletons, with 30% to 45% in the top ten. The sample taken for sequencing was brain tumor tissue. Every receptor here comes from a male donor with glioblastoma.

The V and J genes are TRBV6-1 and TRBJ2-7; TRBD1 is a possible D gene (6 bases). V was pared by 1 base and J by 5 bases, with 12 bases between. CDR3 length: 14 residues. Germline loops: CDR1 MNHNS, CDR2 SASEGT. This CDR3 reads CASSEGQAFNEQYF. Here the CDR3 DNA reads TGTGCCAGCAGTGAAGGACAGGCATTCAACGAGCAGTACTTC.

The chain has TRBV5-6 and TRBJ2-7; 10 positions match TRBD1. The CDR3 extends over 15 amino acids. The V segment lost 4 bases and the J segment 2 bases; nucleotides outside the gene matches: 6. Germline-derived CDR1 and CDR2 are SGHDT and YYEEEE. CDR3 amino acids: CASSTGTGDPYEQYF. Written as DNA, the CDR3 is TGTGCCAGCAGCACCGGGACAGGGGATCCCTACGAGCAGTACTTC.

This clonotype was counted a few times. J is TRBJ2-4 and V is TRBV20-1, with D uncertain. Germline V gene data show CDR1 as DFQATT and CDR2 as SNEGSKA (reference sequence). V gave up 6 bases and J gave up 9 bases, with 15 bases separating them. The length of the CDR3 is 12 residues. This CDR3 reads CSAPDRSGIQYF. The CDR3 DNA sequence: TGCAGTGCCCCCGATAGATCGGGCATTCAGTACTTC.

V usage is TRBV20-1 and J usage is TRBJ2-3, with a weak D call TRBD2 (6 bases). The CDR3 consists of 13 residues. Germline V CDR1 and CDR2: DFQATT, SNEGSKA (reference sequence). V lost 3 bases and J 6 bases, leaving 13 bases between the germline ends. The CDR3 loop reads CSAREGYGDTQYF. The DNA for the CDR3 is TGCAGTGCTAGGGAGGGCTATGGGGATACGCAGTATTTT.

The chain is built from TRBV7-9 and TRBJ1-5, with TRBD1 matching 7 bases. Trimming removed 5 bases from V and 7 bases from J; junction bases left unmatched: 5. The CDR3 loop spans 13 amino acids. CDR1 SEHNR and CDR2 FQNEAQ come from the germline V gene (reference sequence). Written as DNA, the CDR3 is TGTGCCAGCAGCCGGGACAGCCAGCAGCCCCAGCATTTT. The encoded protein is CASSRDSQQPQHF.

As to this clonotype: This clone may be a read error of a much larger clone one base away. The V call is TRBV20-1, the J call TRBJ2-6; TRBD1 might be the D (5 bases). This CDR3 spans 14 amino acids. The germline gives CDR1 DFQATT, CDR2 SNEGSKA (reference sequence). This chain's CDR3 is CSAPTAPGANVPTF. The CDR3 region has the DNA TGCAGTGCCCCAACAGCCCCTGGGGCCAACGTCCCGACTTTC.

The genes are TRBV11-2 and TRBJ2-1; D gene uncertain. Germline V CDR1 and CDR2: SGHAT, FQNNGV. The ends were cut back, 7 bases at V and 4 bases at J, with 14 bases in the middle. This CDR3 contains 14 residues. CDR3 loop: CASTTIVGYNEQFF. In DNA form, the CDR3 reads TGTGCCAGCACTACTATAGTGGGATACAATGAGCAGTTCTTC.

This chain uses TRBV6-5 with TRBJ2-4, with no clear D. Looked up from germline, CDR1 is MNHEY and CDR2 is SVGAGI. The CDR3 is 12 residues long. Deletions cut 7 bases from V and 7 bases from J, with 11 bases between. DNA of the CDR3: TGTGCCAGCACCGCCGACTTTAACATTCAGTACTTC. Translated: CASTADFNIQYF.

Details on this clonotype: One end of the junction varies from germline; a read error may be responsible. The chain recombines TRBV10-2 with TRBJ2-5; D not resolved. The germline V gene encodes CDR1 WSHSY and CDR2 SAAADI. The CDR3 runs to 12 residues. The CDR3 sequence is CASRTRDETLYF. For the CDR3, the DNA is TGCGCCAGCCGTACGCGAGACGAGACCCTGTACTTC.

A word on this clonotype: One end of the junction does not line up with germline, which may come from a read error. The rearrangement uses TRBV11-1 and TRBJ2-3; tentative D call: TRBD1 (7 bases). In germline, CDR1 is SGHAT, CDR2 FQDESV (reference sequence). The CDR3 is 15 residues long. CDR3 sequence (DNA): TGTGCCTGCAGCCGGGGGATCCCGGGGACAGTTACGCAGTATTTT. The encoded protein is CACSRGIPGTVTQYF.

With respect to this clonotype: A junction end diverges from the germline sequence, so it may reflect a read error. This chain links TRBV20-1 with TRBJ2-1; 15 nucleotides align to TRBD2. The CDR3 has 14 residues. Germline CDR1 and CDR2: DFQATT and SNEGSKA (reference sequence). CDR3 nucleotides: TGCAATGCTAAGGGACTAGCGGGAGGACATGAGCAGTTCTTT. Its translation: CNAKGLAGGHEQFF.

V usage is TRBV7-8 and J usage is TRBJ2-5, with D possibly being TRBD2 (5 bases). The CDR3 has 14 residues. Germline V gives CDR1 SGHVS, CDR2 FQNEAQ. The germline V and J ends were trimmed by 4 bases and 6 bases, with 15 bases remaining between them. The chain's CDR3 is CASSSAVGAKTQYF. The CDR3, as DNA: TGTGCCAGCAGCTCAGCGGTAGGAGCTAAGACCCAGTACTTC.

By share, this clonotype counts as large (0.1 to 1%). This chain links TRBV20-1 with TRBJ2-5; 8 positions agree with TRBD1. This CDR3 contains 16 residues. CDR1 is DFQATT and CDR2 is SNEGSKA in the germline V gene (reference sequence). V lost 3 bases to trimming and J lost 3 bases; unmatched junction nucleotides: 12. DNA of the CDR3: TGCAGTGCTAGGGATGAGCAGGGGGCGTTTAAAGAGACCCAGTACTTC. Its translation: CSARDEQGAFKETQYF.

The CDR3 protein is CASNSARYNEQFF. The CDR3 nucleotides read TGTGCCAGCAACTCTGCGAGGTACAATGAGCAGTTCTTC. The V gene is TRBV11-2, the J gene TRBJ2-1; D is undetermined. Germline values: CDR1 SGHAT, CDR2 FQNNGV. V lost 7 bases to trimming and J lost 4 bases, with 11 bases between them. This CDR3 is built from 13 residues. Based on the CDR3 plus reference TRBV11-2 and TRBJ2-1, the full variable domain is EAGVAQSPRYKIIEKRQSVAFWCNPISGHATLYWYQQILGQGPKLLIQFQNNGVVDDSQLPKDRFSAERLKGVDSTLKIQPAKLEDSAVYLCASNSARYNEQFFGPGTRLTVL.

This clonotype was counted once. The J gene is TRBJ2-5, the V gene TRBV29-1; D unclear. CDR1 is SQVTM and CDR2 is ANQGSEA in the germline V gene. There are 11 residues in the CDR3. The germline V and J ends were trimmed by 6 bases and 2 bases, with 7 bases remaining between them. The CDR3 DNA sequence: TGCAGCGTCCCTCGTCAAGAGACCCAGTACTTC. Translated, it gives CSVPRQETQYF.

The chain carries TRBV6-5 and TRBJ2-2; D may be TRBD1 or TRBD2 (5 bases each). V was trimmed by 5 bases and J by 3 bases, leaving 13 bases between them. The CDR3 sequence is 15 residues long. Germline V gives CDR1 MNHEY, CDR2 SVGAGI. CDR3 sequence (DNA): TGTGCCAGCAGTCCCCAAGAGGGACACACCGGGGAGCTGTTTTTT. Residues: CASSPQEGHTGELFF.